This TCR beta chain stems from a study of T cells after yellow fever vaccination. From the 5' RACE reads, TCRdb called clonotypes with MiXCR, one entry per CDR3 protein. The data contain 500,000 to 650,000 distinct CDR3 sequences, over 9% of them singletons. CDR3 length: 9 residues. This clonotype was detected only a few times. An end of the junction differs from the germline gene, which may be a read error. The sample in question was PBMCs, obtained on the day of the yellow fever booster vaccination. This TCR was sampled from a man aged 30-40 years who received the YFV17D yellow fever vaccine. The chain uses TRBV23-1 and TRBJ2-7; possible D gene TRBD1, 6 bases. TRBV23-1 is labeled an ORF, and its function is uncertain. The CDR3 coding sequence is TGCGCCAGCAGAAACAGGGTTCCCTTC. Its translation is CASRNRVPF.